Listed here are 20 T cell receptor beta chains from one sample, sequenced in a study of T cells after yellow fever vaccination. TCRdb processed the 5' RACE reads anew with MiXCR; each CDR3 protein has one entry. The data contain about 350,000 distinct CDR3 sequences, approximately 10% of them seen just once; the ten biggest clones take up around 19%. The sequencing here drew on PBMCs, taken on the day of the first yellow fever vaccination. The receptors were gathered from a man younger than 35 who received the YFV17D yellow fever vaccine.

This clonotype occurred many times. The chain has TRBV5-1 and TRBJ2-7, with D uncertain. This CDR3 comprises 13 residues. Germline-derived CDR1 and CDR2 are SGHRS and YFSETQ. Trimming stripped 2 bases from V and 1 base from J, with 7 bases between. As DNA, the CDR3 is TGCGCCAGCAGCTTCCCAGAATCCTACGAGCAGTACTTC. This encodes CASSFPESYEQYF.

The V gene is TRBV11-2, the J gene TRBJ1-2, with TRBD1 identical over 11 bases. From germline, CDR1 is SGHAT and CDR2 FQNNGV. V lost 6 bases to trimming and J lost 1 base; unmatched junction nucleotides: 4. This CDR3 contains 15 residues. The CDR3 spells CASRRTGGSNYGYTF. The DNA of the CDR3 is TGTGCCAGCAGACGGACAGGGGGCAGTAACTATGGCTACACCTTC.

V usage is TRBV28 and J usage is TRBJ2-5, with D perhaps TRBD1 or TRBD2 (5 bases each). From germline, CDR1 is MDHEN and CDR2 SYDVKM. V was pared by 6 bases and J by 5 bases, with 19 bases between. This CDR3 is 15 amino acids long. This chain's CDR3 is CASRKSAGGGETQYF. DNA for the CDR3: TGTGCCAGCAGAAAATCTGCTGGGGGTGGGGAGACCCAGTACTTC.

This clonotype was counted between two and nine times. This chain connects TRBV7-9 to TRBJ1-2; TRBD1 is a possible D gene (6 bases). V shed 1 base and J shed 9 bases, with 12 bases lying between them. The CDR3 is 13 amino acids. Germline CDR1 is SEHNR and CDR2 is FQNEAQ (reference sequence). CDR3 nucleotide sequence: TGTGCCAGCAGCTTAGAGGGGGGTCTAAGCTACACCTTC. Residues: CASSLEGGLSYTF.

This clonotype was recorded a few times. The V and J genes are TRBV2 and TRBJ2-7, with D tentatively TRBD1 or TRBD2 (6 bases each). The germline V gene encodes CDR1 SNHLY and CDR2 FYNNEI. The CDR3 consists of 15 residues. The ends were cut back, 2 bases at V and 3 bases at J, with 14 bases in the middle. CDR3 coding DNA: TGTGCCAGCAGTGAAACCGGGGGCACCCACTACGAGCAGTACGTC. This codes for CASSETGGTHYEQYV.

This clonotype was seen a handful of times. This chain links TRBV7-8 with TRBJ2-1, with D perhaps matching TRBD1 (5 bases). Germline loops: CDR1 SGHVS, CDR2 FQNEAQ. Trimming cost V 3 bases and J 5 bases, with 14 bases left between them. The CDR3 loop spans 15 amino acids. The CDR3 DNA follows: TGTGCCAGCAGCTTTCTCGTCCCAGGGAACAATGAGCAGTTCTTC. This gives the protein CASSFLVPGNNEQFF.

This clonotype was recorded at least ten times. This chain connects TRBV2 to TRBJ2-3, with D possibly TRBD2 on 6 matching bases. CDR3 length equals 14 residues. The V end lost 2 bases, the J end lost 10 bases, and 16 bases lay between the germline ends. Germline loops: CDR1 SNHLY, CDR2 FYNNEI. The CDR3: CASSEIRGDSAQYF. The DNA for the CDR3 is TGTGCCAGCAGTGAAATTCGTGGGGACTCAGCGCAGTATTTT.

The rearrangement uses TRBV10-3 and TRBJ2-7; D is possibly TRBD2 (6 bases). Germline-derived CDR1 and CDR2 are ENHRY and SYGVKD. CDR3 length equals 10 residues. The V gene lost 8 bases and the J gene lost 4 bases, with 6 bases spanning the gap. The CDR3 protein is CAIGGYEQYV. CDR3 coding DNA: TGTGCCATCGGGGGGTACGAGCAGTACGTC.

The chain carries TRBV12-3 or TRBV12-4 and TRBJ2-7, with 8 positions matching TRBD1. V trimming: 6 bases; J trimming: 6 bases; junction bases outside the gene matches: 7. This CDR3 region has 13 residues. The CDR3 nucleotides read TGTGCCAGCAGCGCCTTCGGACAGGGCGAGCAGTACGTC. Protein product: CASSAFGQGEQYV.

The chain combines TRBV20-1 with TRBJ2-4, with 11 bases fitting TRBD1. With V trimmed by 0 bases and J by 3 bases, 4 bases remained unmatched. Germline-derived CDR1 and CDR2 are DFQATT and SNEGSKA (reference sequence). The length of the CDR3 is 16 residues. CDR3 sequence (DNA): TGCAGTGCTAGAGATCCGGGACAGGGGGGCAAAAACATTCAGTACTTC. As protein: CSARDPGQGGKNIQYF.

This chain uses TRBV2 with TRBJ2-7; 11 bases line up with TRBD2. V gave up 6 bases and J gave up 4 bases; unmatched junction bases: 5. Germline lookup yields CDR1 SNHLY and CDR2 FYNNEI. The CDR3 runs 14 residues. The CDR3 DNA follows: TGTGCCAGCAGCCTAGCGGGGGGTAATTACGAGCAGTACGTC. Translated, it gives CASSLAGGNYEQYV.

This clonotype has more than one count but fewer than ten. The chain has TRBV7-8 and TRBJ2-7, with D hard to call. CDR1 and CDR2 from the germline V gene are SGHVS and FQNEAQ. The CDR3 totals 11 residues. The V end was cut by 5 bases, the J end by 7 bases, with 9 bases between. As DNA, the CDR3 is TGTGCCAGCAGCACCCATGAAGAGCAGTACGTC. The encoded protein is CASSTHEEQYV.

This clonotype was counted between two and nine times. This chain uses TRBV20-1 with TRBJ2-5, with D perhaps given as TRBD1 or TRBD2 (6 bases each). CDR1 and CDR2 (germline): DFQATT, SNEGSKA (reference sequence). The CDR3 runs 14 residues. V was trimmed by 6 bases and J by 5 bases, leaving 19 bases between them. CDR3 DNA sequence: TGCAGTGCCCCGCAGGGGACTTCCCCGGAGACCCAGTACTTC. Amino acids: CSAPQGTSPETQYF.

This clonotype was observed a few times. The CDR3 loop reads CASSPPGTPGELFF. As DNA, the CDR3 is TGCGCCAGCAGCCCCCCCGGGACCCCCGGGGAGCTGTTTTTT. The rearrangement links TRBV4-1 to TRBJ2-2; D tentatively fits TRBD1 or TRBD2 (5 bases each). V lost 4 bases and J lost 6, with 12 bases in between. Germline-derived CDR1 and CDR2 are MGHRA and YSYEKL. The CDR3 spans 14 residues.

The V and J genes are TRBV7-9 and TRBJ2-7; 9 nucleotides align to TRBD2. The CDR3 extends over 14 amino acids. With 5 bases clipped from V and 4 bases from J, the junction kept 6 bases outside the gene matches. CDR1 and CDR2 (germline): SEHNR, FQNEAQ (reference sequence). This chain's CDR3 is CASSPDSGGYEQYV. The CDR3 DNA sequence: TGTGCCAGCAGCCCCGATAGCGGGGGTTACGAGCAGTACGTC.

This chain uses TRBV6-2 or TRBV6-3 with TRBJ2-3; 7 positions agree with TRBD2. V trimming: 2 bases; J trimming: 0 bases; junction bases outside the gene matches: 8. CDR3 length: 17 amino acids. Germline CDR1 and CDR2: MNHEY and SVGEGT. The CDR3 nucleotides read TGTGCCAGCAGTTACGGAGGAGCGGGACCTAGCACAGATACGCAGTATTTT. Its protein product is CASSYGGAGPSTDTQYF.

This chain uses TRBV12-3 or TRBV12-4 with TRBJ2-3, with D possibly TRBD2 on 5 matching bases. V dropped 6 bases and J dropped 4 bases, with 11 bases sitting between them. The CDR3 contains 13 residues. The DNA for the CDR3 is TGTGCCAGCAGCCGGGGAGTGTCAGATACGCAGTATTTT. Translation gives CASSRGVSDTQYF.

This clonotype showed up just a few times. This chain uses TRBV20-1 with TRBJ2-7; D is undetermined. V was clipped by 4 bases and J by 3 bases, with 10 bases between them. The CDR3 has 12 residues. Germline V lookup: CDR1 DFQATT, CDR2 SNEGSKA (reference sequence). The CDR3 DNA reads as TGCAGTGCTAACACACTAATCTACGAGCAGTACTTC. This codes for CSANTLIYEQYF.

The chain carries TRBV29-1 and TRBJ2-7, with TRBD2 identical over 7 bases. The CDR3 runs to 12 residues. Trimming removed 1 base from V and 4 bases from J; junction bases left unmatched: 1. The V gene's germline CDR1 is SQVTM and CDR2 ANQGSEA. The CDR3, as DNA: TGCAGCGTTGAAGGGCGGGGGTACGAGCAGTACTTC. Protein sequence: CSVEGRGYEQYF.

This chain links TRBV7-3 with TRBJ2-7; D gene uncertain. CDR3 length: 11 amino acids. CDR1 is SGHTA, CDR2 FQGTGA, per germline. The CDR3 reads CASSPKRCGPV. The CDR3 region has the DNA TGTGCCAGCAGCCCAAAAAGATGTGGCCCCGTC.